What follows are 2 T cell receptor beta chains derived from one specimen sequenced in a study of OX40 agonist ivuxolimab in advanced cancers. Method: immunoSEQ multiplex PCR; TCRdb's copy keeps in-frame clones and lacks some. Seen here are tens of thousands of clones, 85% observed once, and the top ten hold 4.7%. The specimen comprised CD4+ or CD8+ T cells sorted from blood, sampled in a trial of the OX40 agonist ivuxolimab. These receptors were obtained from an adult with an advanced solid tumor such as melanoma, head and neck, liver or kidney cancer.

J is TRBJ2-5 and V is TRBV7-2; D is undetermined. CDR1 and CDR2 from the germline V gene are SGHTA and FQGNSA. The V end was cut by 1 base, the J end by 5 bases, with 11 bases between. The CDR3 loop spans 14 amino acids. In nucleotides, the CDR3 is TGTGCCAGCAGCTTAGGAGTTTTGGAGGAGACCCAGTACTTC. Amino acid sequence: CASSLGVLEETQYF.

The rearrangement uses TRBV9 and TRBJ2-1; D ambiguous. Trimming took off 2 bases at V and 5 bases at J, with 5 bases between the two ends. The length of the CDR3 is 12 residues. Germline loops: CDR1 SGDLS, CDR2 YYNGEE. CDR3 in DNA: TGTGCCAGCAGCGTTGACCACAATGAGCAGTTCTTC. It specifies CASSVDHNEQFF.